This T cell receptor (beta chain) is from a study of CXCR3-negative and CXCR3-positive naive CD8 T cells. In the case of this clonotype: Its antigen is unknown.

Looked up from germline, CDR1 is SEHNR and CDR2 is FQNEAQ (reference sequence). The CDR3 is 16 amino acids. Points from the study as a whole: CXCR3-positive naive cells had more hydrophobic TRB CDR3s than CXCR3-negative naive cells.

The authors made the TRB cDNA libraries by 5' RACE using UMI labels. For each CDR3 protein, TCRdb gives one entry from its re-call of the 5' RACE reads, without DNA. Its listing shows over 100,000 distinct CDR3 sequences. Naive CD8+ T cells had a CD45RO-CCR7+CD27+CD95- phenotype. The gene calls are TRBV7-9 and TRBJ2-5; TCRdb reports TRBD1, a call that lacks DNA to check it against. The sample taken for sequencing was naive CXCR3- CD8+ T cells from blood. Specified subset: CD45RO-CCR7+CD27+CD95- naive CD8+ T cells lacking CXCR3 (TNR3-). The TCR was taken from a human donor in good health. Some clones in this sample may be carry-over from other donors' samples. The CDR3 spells CASSLSQGGASETQYF.